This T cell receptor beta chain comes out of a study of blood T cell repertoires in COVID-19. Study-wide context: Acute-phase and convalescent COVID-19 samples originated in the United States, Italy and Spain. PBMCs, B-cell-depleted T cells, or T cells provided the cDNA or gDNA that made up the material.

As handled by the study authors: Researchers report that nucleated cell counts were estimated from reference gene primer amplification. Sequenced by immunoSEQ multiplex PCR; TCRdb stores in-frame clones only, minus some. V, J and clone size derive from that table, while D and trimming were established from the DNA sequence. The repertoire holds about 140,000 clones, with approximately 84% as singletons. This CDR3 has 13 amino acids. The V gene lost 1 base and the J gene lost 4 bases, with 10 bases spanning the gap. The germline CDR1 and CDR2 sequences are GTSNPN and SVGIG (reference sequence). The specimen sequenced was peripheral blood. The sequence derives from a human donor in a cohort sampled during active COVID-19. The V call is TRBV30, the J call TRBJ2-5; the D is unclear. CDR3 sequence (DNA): TGTGCCTGGAGTGGGCTAGTTGGAGAGACCCAGTACTTC. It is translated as CAWSGLVGETQYF.